Presented here are 25 T cell receptor beta chains from one specimen sequenced in a study of cytomegalovirus exposure and HLA in healthy donors. Amplification used 60 Vbeta primers and 13 Jbeta primers. Clones were sequenced by immunoSEQ multiplex PCR, and TCRdb holds only the in-frame ones, with some missing. The sample includes approximately 180,000 clones, 79% of them seen just once. Sequenced: PBMCs. Every receptor here comes from a woman between 50 and 59 years old in good health and CMV-seronegative.

This chain connects TRBV6-1 to TRBJ2-7, with 7 positions matching TRBD2. The CDR3 sequence is 14 residues long. CDR1 and CDR2 from the germline V gene are MNHNS and SASEGT. The V gene end was trimmed by 8 bases and the J gene end by 3 bases; junction bases not matched to a gene: 10. The CDR3 nucleotides read TGTGCCAGCGGGGGGGACTTCTACCTCTACGAGCAGTACTTC. This encodes CASGGDFYLYEQYF.

The CDR3: CASSLARVVDRIQSNTEAFF. CDR3 DNA: TGTGCCAGCAGCTTAGCGAGGGTCGTAGACAGGATACAATCGAACACTGAAGCTTTCTTT. The J gene is TRBJ1-1, the V gene TRBV13, with TRBD1 as a possible D gene (6 bases). V lost 1 base and J lost 1, with 25 bases in between. The CDR3 loop spans 20 amino acids. Germline V gene data show CDR1 as PRHDT and CDR2 as FYEKMQ (reference sequence).

This sequence joins TRBV7-8 and TRBJ1-2, with D possibly TRBD1 on 5 matching bases. Per the germline V gene, CDR1 is SGHVS and CDR2 is FQNEAQ. The CDR3 spans 13 residues. The germline V and J ends were trimmed by 5 bases and 8 bases, with 15 bases remaining between them. CDR3 protein: CASSPRDKVGYTF. Here the CDR3 DNA reads TGTGCCAGCAGCCCCAGGGATAAAGTGGGCTACACCTTC.

CDR3 region: CASSFLAGGHYEQYF. DNA of the CDR3: TGTGCCAGCAGCTTCCTAGCGGGGGGGCACTACGAGCAGTACTTC. The chain carries TRBV7-2 and TRBJ2-7; TRBD2 aligns across 12 bases. The CDR3 runs 15 residues. Trimming took 3 bases from V and 3 from J; bases not matched to a gene: 3. Germline values: CDR1 SGHTA, CDR2 FQGNSA.

This chain connects TRBV6-6 to TRBJ1-5; no reliable D call. The V end lost 6 bases, the J end lost 9 bases, and 12 bases lay between the germline ends. Germline V lookup: CDR1 MNHNY, CDR2 SVGAGI (reference sequence). The CDR3 has 12 residues. CDR3 coding DNA: TGTGCCAGCAGCCTTCCTACGGGGCCCCAGCATTTT. Amino acid sequence: CASSLPTGPQHF.

CDR3 sequence (DNA): TGTGCCAGCAGCACACGACAGGCCGGGGAGCTGTTTTTT. Translation gives CASSTRQAGELFF. V gene TRBV7-3 combines with J gene TRBJ2-2; TRBD1 might be the D (6 bases). The CDR3 loop spans 13 amino acids. The germline V gene encodes CDR1 SGHTA and CDR2 FQGTGA. Trimming left V 5 bases short and J 6 bases short, with 10 bases between.

This clone was seen only a few times. The chain employs TRBV7-2 and TRBJ1-1, with D uncertain. V gave up 2 bases and J gave up 6 bases, with 10 bases separating them. The CDR3 has 13 residues. Germline-derived CDR1 and CDR2 are SGHTA and FQGNSA. The CDR3 region is CASSLFLRAEAFF. CDR3 in DNA: TGTGCCAGCAGCTTATTCCTAAGAGCTGAAGCTTTCTTT.

V is TRBV27 and J is TRBJ2-3, with a tentative D call TRBD2 (5 bases). Germline V gene data show CDR1 as MNHEY and CDR2 as SMNVEV (reference sequence). Between the trimmed V and J ends, which lost 4 bases and 7 bases, there was a span of 15 bases. This CDR3 contains 14 residues. CDR3 sequence (DNA): TGTGCCAGCAGTTCAAGACTACCGGGTTATACGCAGTATTTT. Translating gives CASSSRLPGYTQYF.

V gene TRBV11-2 combines with J gene TRBJ2-2, with 10 bases that match TRBD2. The CDR3 runs 16 residues. Germline CDR1 and CDR2: SGHAT and FQNNGV. J gave up 4 bases and V 0 bases, and 2 bases lay outside the gene matches. The CDR3 here is CASSLEAGGPTGELFF. The CDR3 coding sequence is TGTGCCAGCAGCTTAGAAGCGGGGGGGCCCACCGGGGAGCTGTTTTTT.

The CDR3 is CASSQTSGGPNTGELFF. CDR3 nucleotides: TGCGCCAGCAGCCAAACTAGCGGGGGGCCGAACACCGGGGAGCTGTTTTTT. V gene TRBV4-3 combines with J gene TRBJ2-2, with 12 bases identical to TRBD2. Germline assignment: CDR1 LGHNA and CDR2 YSLEER. Losses at the gene ends were 2 bases for V and 0 bases for J; bases not matched to a gene: 1. This CDR3 has 17 amino acids.

The V gene is TRBV28, the J gene TRBJ2-7; 10 bases are shared with TRBD2. Germline loops: CDR1 MDHEN, CDR2 SYDVKM. The CDR3 runs to 13 residues. With V trimmed by 6 bases and J by 5 bases, 4 bases remained unmatched. CDR3 coding DNA: TGTGCCAGCAGAGCGGGAGGGGACGACGAGCAGTACTTC. Its protein product is CASRAGGDDEQYF.

This sequence joins TRBV5-1 and TRBJ2-7; perhaps TRBD2 as D (7 bases). Germline V lookup: CDR1 SGHRS, CDR2 YFSETQ. Trimming stripped 0 bases from V and 7 bases from J, with 20 bases between. The CDR3 extends over 16 amino acids. The chain's CDR3 is CASSLVLGGGGGEQYF. CDR3 DNA sequence: TGCGCCAGCAGCTTGGTGCTAGGCGGGGGCGGGGGTGAGCAGTACTTC.

V is TRBV11-3 and J is TRBJ2-1, with 7 bases lining up with TRBD2. In germline, CDR1 is SGHNT, CDR2 YENEEA. V trimming: 3 bases; J trimming: 7 bases; junction bases outside the gene matches: 3. This CDR3 is 13 amino acids long. The CDR3 DNA sequence: TGTGCCAGCAGCTTCGGGGGGATGAATGAGCAGTTCTTC. Encoded protein: CASSFGGMNEQFF.

The CDR3 loop is CASRWTSGRAGPTDTQYF. CDR3 nucleotides: TGTGCCAGCAGATGGACTAGCGGGAGAGCGGGGCCCACAGATACGCAGTATTTT. The V call is TRBV27, the J call TRBJ2-3, with 13 bases identical to TRBD2. The CDR3 totals 18 residues. Germline V CDR1 and CDR2: MNHEY, SMNVEV (reference sequence). Trimming took 6 bases from V and 2 from J; bases not matched to a gene: 11.

This clone was counted a few times. The V call is TRBV6-6, the J call TRBJ1-6, with D possibly TRBD1 on 5 matching bases. The CDR3 is made up of 14 amino acids. Trimming removed 6 bases from V and 8 bases from J, with 14 bases in between. Germline CDR1 and CDR2: MNHNY and SVGAGI (reference sequence). The CDR3 is CASSPGRGYSPLHF. CDR3 in DNA: TGTGCCAGCAGCCCCGGGAGGGGTTATTCACCCCTCCACTTT.

With respect to this clone: Other DNA sequences from this sample encode an identical CDR3 as well. The chain combines TRBV7-2 with TRBJ1-2; 7 nucleotides align to TRBD1. CDR1 is SGHTA, CDR2 FQGNSA, per germline. V dropped 5 bases and J dropped 0; count of bases not matched to a gene: 3. This CDR3 region has 14 residues. The CDR3 DNA sequence: TGTGCCAGCAGCCGCAGGGGGACTAACTATGGCTACACCTTC. Translation: CASSRRGTNYGYTF.

The chain couples TRBV2 to TRBJ1-2; no reliable D call. The germline gives CDR1 SNHLY, CDR2 FYNNEI. This CDR3 is 13 amino acids long. The V gene lost 4 bases and the J gene lost 2 bases, with 8 bases spanning the gap. The CDR3 region is CASSGRMNYGYTF. CDR3 DNA: TGTGCCAGCAGTGGCAGGATGAACTATGGCTACACCTTC. The complete variable domain, with remaining parts taken from reference TRBV2 and TRBJ1-2, reads EPEVTQTPSHQVTQMGQEVILRCVPISNHLYFYWYRQILGQKVEFLVSFYNNEISEKSEIFDDQFSVERPDGSNFTLKIRSTKLEDSAMYFCASSGRMNYGYTFGSGTRLTVV.

The chain recombines TRBV5-4 with TRBJ2-5, with D tentatively TRBD1 (6 bases). V was clipped by 0 bases and J by 2 bases, with 17 bases between them. CDR3 length equals 17 residues. Looked up from germline, CDR1 is SGHNT and CDR2 is YYREEE (reference sequence). CDR3 sequence (DNA): TGTGCCAGCAGCTTGGTTGGGTCAGGGGTCGGACAAGAGACCCAGTACTTC. Translation: CASSLVGSGVGQETQYF.

A single count supports this clone. The chain has TRBV13 and TRBJ1-1; the match to TRBD1 covers 9 bases. Germline CDR1 and CDR2: PRHDT and FYEKMQ (reference sequence). Trimming cost V 5 bases and J 5 bases; bases outside gene matches: 12. The CDR3 extends over 16 amino acids. The CDR3 loop is CASSHTGQGRGTEAFF. The CDR3 bases are TGTGCCAGCAGCCACACGGGACAGGGAAGGGGAACTGAAGCTTTCTTT.

The chain links TRBV7-2 to TRBJ2-5, with TRBD2 as a possible D gene (5 bases). Germline CDR1 and CDR2: SGHTA and FQGNSA. CDR3 length: 16 amino acids. V lost 5 bases and J lost 5, with 21 bases in between. In DNA form, the CDR3 reads TGTGCCAGCAGCACCTCGATTAGCGAGGGTAAGGAGACCCAGTACTTC. Protein product: CASSTSISEGKETQYF.

This clone occurred once. The chain employs TRBV7-9 and TRBJ2-3; D possibly corresponds to TRBD2 (7 bases). CDR1 and CDR2 from the germline V gene are SEHNR and FQNEAQ (reference sequence). Trimming cost V 5 bases and J 0 bases, with 18 bases left between them. The CDR3 has 17 amino acids. DNA of the CDR3: TGTGCCAGCAGCCGCGGGGGCCTAGCTGCTAGCACAGATACGCAGTATTTT. Protein: CASSRGGLAASTDTQYF.

This clone was recorded only once. The chain couples TRBV2 to TRBJ2-5, with TRBD2 as a possible D gene (7 bases). V lost 8 bases and J lost 2, with 18 bases in between. CDR3 length equals 15 residues. Germline CDR1 is SNHLY and CDR2 is FYNNEI. CDR3 nucleotides: TGTGCCAGCGAGGGGGGGGGAGTGGGACAAGAGACCCAGTACTTC. Amino acids: CASEGGGVGQETQYF.

The chain joins TRBV5-8 to TRBJ1-6; 9 bases are shared with TRBD1. V shed 7 bases, J shed 0 bases, and the junction held 2 bases outside the gene matches. CDR1 SGHTS and CDR2 YDEGEE come from the germline V gene. CDR3 size: 15 residues. CDR3 bases: TGTGCCAGCGGACAGGGGAGCTCCTATAATTCACCCCTCCACTTT. Its protein is CASGQGSSYNSPLHF.

The chain has TRBV7-6 and TRBJ2-1, with D possibly being TRBD2 (5 bases). The germline gives CDR1 SGHVS, CDR2 FNYEAQ. Trimming removed 4 bases from V and 2 bases from J, with 21 bases in between. The CDR3 length is 18 residues. The CDR3 sequence is CASSSGGPAANPYNEQFF. The CDR3 region has the DNA TGTGCCAGCAGCTCCGGCGGCCCAGCGGCCAATCCCTACAATGAGCAGTTCTTC. Combining the CDR3 with reference TRBV7-6 and TRBJ2-1 gives the whole variable domain GAGVSQSPRYKVTKRGQDVALRCDPISGHVSLYWYRQALGQGPEFLTYFNYEAQQDKSGLPNDRFSAERPEGSISTLTIQRTEQRDSAMYRCASSSGGPAANPYNEQFFGPGTRLTVL.

Turning to this clone: Within the sample, other DNA sequences also encode this same CDR3. This chain uses TRBV29-1 with TRBJ1-1, with 8 bases matching TRBD1. Germline V gene lookup returns CDR1 SQVTM and CDR2 ANQGSEA. J was trimmed by 7 bases and V by 4 bases; bases with no gene match: 8. The CDR3 is 13 residues long. The DNA for the CDR3 is TGCAGCGTTGGGGGGGGACAGGTGGTTGAAGCTTTCTTT. Amino acids: CSVGGGQVVEAFF.